Listed here are 6 T cell receptor beta chains from one sample, sequenced in a study of T cell responses to AZD1222 COVID-19 vaccine. Only in-frame clones appear in the TCRdb table, and some are missing; sequencing was by immunoSEQ multiplex PCR. This sample carries about 78,000 clones, about 90% of them seen once, and the ten largest clones take more than 1.2%. The sequencing here drew on peripheral blood, taken 28 days after the second AZD1222 dose. The receptor set was obtained from an adult who received the AZD1222 COVID-19 vaccine.

This clone was counted a single time. The chain links TRBV7-9 to TRBJ2-3, with 9 positions matching TRBD2. The V and J ends lost 6 bases and 5 bases, in that order; junction bases with no gene match: 9. The germline CDR1 and CDR2 sequences are SEHNR and FQNEAQ (reference sequence). The CDR3 sequence is 15 residues long. The CDR3 spells CASRGPGLAGDTQYF. CDR3 nucleotides: TGTGCCAGCAGGGGACCGGGACTAGCTGGAGATACGCAGTATTTT.

The V gene is TRBV4-3, the J gene TRBJ2-2, with a possible D match to TRBD1 (7 bases). V was shortened by 1 base and J by 6 bases, with 12 bases between the two germline ends. The CDR3 spans 15 residues. Per the germline V gene, CDR1 is LGHNA and CDR2 is YSLEER. The CDR3 DNA follows: TGCGCCAGCAGCCAAGTTTCCAGGGGGGCCGGGGAGCTGTTTTTT. Amino acids: CASSQVSRGAGELFF.

The CDR3 loop reads CAIMEPQAGNTDTQYF. DNA of the CDR3: TGTGCCATCATGGAGCCGCAGGCGGGGAACACAGATACGCAGTATTTT. J is TRBJ2-3 and V is TRBV10-3; a possible D gene is TRBD2 (6 bases). The CDR3 has 16 amino acids. Germline V lookup: CDR1 ENHRY, CDR2 SYGVKD. The V gene lost 7 bases and the J gene lost 2 bases, with 19 bases spanning the gap.

The chain carries TRBV28 and TRBJ1-3, with D tentatively TRBD1 (6 bases). CDR3 length equals 16 residues. Trimming stripped 6 bases from V and 0 bases from J, with 15 bases between. Germline-derived CDR1 and CDR2 are MDHEN and SYDVKM. The CDR3 spells CASSGTTLHSGNTIYF. The CDR3 DNA reads as TGTGCCAGCAGCGGGACAACATTGCACTCTGGAAACACCATATATTTT.

The V and J genes are TRBV3-1 (or the pseudogene TRBV3-2) and TRBJ2-3; D is perhaps TRBD2 (7 bases). V was trimmed by 1 base and J by 1 base, leaving 18 bases between them. CDR3 length equals 18 residues. Germline-derived CDR1 and CDR2 are LGHDT and YNNKEL (reference sequence). CDR3 sequence: CASSQVGGGPYGTDTQYF. As DNA, the CDR3 is TGTGCCAGCAGCCAAGTCGGCGGGGGCCCCTATGGCACAGATACGCAGTATTTT.

This rearrangement joins TRBV3-1 (or the pseudogene TRBV3-2) to TRBJ1-5; D gene uncertain. V was clipped by 2 bases and J by 7 bases, with 15 bases between them. Germline-derived CDR1 and CDR2 are LGHDT and YNNKEL (reference sequence). The CDR3 extends over 15 amino acids. Written as DNA, the CDR3 is TGTGCCAGCAGCCAATTTTCATCCCTGGACCAGCCCCAGCATTTT. Amino acid sequence: CASSQFSSLDQPQHF.